This is a list of T cell receptor beta chains from one sample in a study of blood T cells in healthy people across ages. TCRdb used MiXCR to reprocess the 5' RACE reads, holding one entry per CDR3 protein. The sample includes fewer than 2,000,000 distinct CDR3 sequences, approximately 32% seen only once; the top ten take about 11%. Sequencing was carried out using blood. Every receptor here comes from a woman between 25 and 40 years old in good health. Both conserved end residues are part of each CDR3. A D gene is named only where the DNA matches it firmly. Part of the rows lack a size; the others show once, few, many or a class for expanded clones.

clone size	V gene	D gene	J gene	CDR3 DNA	CDR3 protein
.	TRBV30	.	TRBJ2-7	TGTGCCTGGAGTGTACAGGGGAGGTACGAGCAGTACTTC	CAWSVQGRYEQYF
many	TRBV7-9	TRBD1	TRBJ2-5	TGTGCCAGCAGCCTGTCCATTGGGACAGGGGTGGAGACCCAGTACTTC	CASSLSIGTGVETQYF
few	TRBV7-8	TRBD2	TRBJ2-3	TGTGCCAGCAGCCGTACTGCAGCTAGCGGGAGTCCAGATACGCAGTATTTT	CASSRTAASGSPDTQYF
.	TRBV29-1	.	TRBJ1-2	TGCAGCGTAGCGCAGGGAATTGGGGGCTACACCTTC	CSVAQGIGGYTF
few	TRBV24-1	.	TRBJ1-2	TGTGCCACCAGCCCGGACGGATCTAACTATGGCTACACCTTC	CATSPDGSNYGYTF
few	TRBV11-2	.	TRBJ2-3	TGTGCCAGCAGCTTAGAGGCCGGACTTTGGGATACGCAGTATTTT	CASSLEAGLWDTQYF
many	TRBV29-1	.	TRBJ2-7	TGCAGCGTTGCTAGTTCGGTCTACGAGCAGTACTTC	CSVASSVYEQYF
many	TRBV2	TRBD2	TRBJ2-1	TGTGCCAGCCTCAGGGAGGGTAGCTCCTACAATGAGCAGTTCTTC	CASLREGSSYNEQFF
few	TRBV6-5	.	TRBJ2-5	TGTGCCAGCAGTTACCGGCAGGGGCGTCAAGAGACCCAGTACTTC	CASSYRQGRQETQYF
.	TRBV7-2	TRBD2	TRBJ2-6	TGTGCCAGCAGCCTAGCCCGGGGACTAGCGGGAGTTGGGGCCAACGTCCTGACTTTC	CASSLARGLAGVGANVLTF
.	TRBV28	TRBD2	TRBJ2-7	TGTGCCAGCCGTGTCGGGGGGGAGGGGGCCTACGAGCAGTACTTC	CASRVGGEGAYEQYF
.	TRBV4-2	.	TRBJ1-5	TGTGCCAGCAACCAAGTCAGTGGTGGCAATCAGCCCCGGCATTTT	CASNQVSGGNQPRHF
once	TRBV20-1	.	TRBJ2-3	TGCAGTGCTAGAAACGGGAGAAGCACAGATACGCAGTATTTT	CSARNGRSTDTQYF
few	TRBV7-9	.	TRBJ2-1	TGTGCCAGCAGCCCACAGATTGAGCAGTTCTTC	CASSPQIEQFF
few	TRBV2	TRBD2	TRBJ2-1	TGTGCCAGCAGTGGGGGACTAGCAGGGGTCAATGAGCAGTTCTTC	CASSGGLAGVNEQFF
.	TRBV30	.	TRBJ2-7	TGTGCCTGGAGTGTAGGGGCGGCAAGTATGATTGACGAGCAGTACTTC	CAWSVGAASMIDEQYF
few	TRBV12-3/TRBV12-4	.	TRBJ1-5	TGTGCCAGCAGCAACAGGGATCAGCCCCAGCATTTT	CASSNRDQPQHF
.	TRBV5-5	.	TRBJ2-1	TGTGCCAGCGGCCAAGTTGGGGGGGGCCTAGGCAATGAGCAGTTCTTC	CASGQVGGGLGNEQFF
many	TRBV7-3	.	TRBJ2-2	TGTGCCAGCAGCTTAACGGGGGCCGGGGAGCTGTTTTTT	CASSLTGAGELFF
few	TRBV28	.	TRBJ2-4	TGTGCCAGCACCACCCCGGGTAACATTCAGTACTTC	CASTTPGNIQYF
.	TRBV10-2	TRBD2	TRBJ2-1	TGCGCCATTGGAGCGGGGGGACCCGTTCTGGGTGAGCAGTTCTTC	CAIGAGGPVLGEQFF
many	TRBV27	.	TRBJ2-1	TGTGCCAGCAGCTTAATCCAGGGGTCCTACAATGAGCAGTTCTTC	CASSLIQGSYNEQFF
.	TRBV12-3/TRBV12-4	TRBD1	TRBJ1-5	TGTGCCAGCAGTTTGGGACAGAGTAGCAATCAGCCCCAGCATTTT	CASSLGQSSNQPQHF
.	TRBV5-1	TRBD1	TRBJ2-7	TGCGCCAGCAGCTTAATACAGGGGGCCCACGAGCAGTACTTC	CASSLIQGAHEQYF
once	TRBV9	.	TRBJ2-5	TGTGCCAGCAGCGTATCCATTTCGTTAGAGCGGCAAGAGACCCAGTACTTC	CASSVSISLERQETQYF
.	TRBV7-9	.	TRBJ1-1	TGTGCCAGCACCAAGTGGGACACTGAAGCTTTCTTT	CASTKWDTEAFF
.	TRBV5-1	TRBD1	TRBJ2-5	TGCGCCAGCAACCCGGGGACAGGGGCTGCAGGGGAGACCCAGTACTTC	CASNPGTGAAGETQYF
.	TRBV13	TRBD1	TRBJ1-2	TGTGCCAGCAGCCCCCGGACAGGGGAACTTAACTATGGCTACACCTTC	CASSPRTGELNYGYTF
few	TRBV20-1	.	TRBJ2-7	TGCAGCCCACTAGCTCCTGGACCCCGGTACGAGCAGTACTTC	CSPLAPGPRYEQYF
.	TRBV4-1	.	TRBJ1-2	TGCGCCAGCAGCCAGCGTGGCAGGCGGTATGGCTACACCTTC	CASSQRGRRYGYTF
once	TRBV27	.	TRBJ2-7	TGTGCCAGCAGTCCATATCACCTTGGCTACGAGCAGTACTTC	CASSPYHLGYEQYF
few	TRBV20-1	.	TRBJ2-5	TGCAGTGCTAGAGTTGGAAAGGGGGGCGGCGAGACCCAGTACTTC	CSARVGKGGGETQYF
.	TRBV7-2	.	TRBJ2-3	TGTGCCAGCAGCCCACTCGGATCTGCTAACACAGATACGCAGTATTTT	CASSPLGSANTDTQYF
.	TRBV6-5	.	TRBJ2-1	TGTGCCAGCGGGAGGACACCCGGTGGCAATGAGCAGTTCTTC	CASGRTPGGNEQFF
few	TRBV20-1	.	TRBJ1-1	TGCAGTGCTAGGCACACGGGCACTGAAGCTTTCTTT	CSARHTGTEAFF
few	TRBV24-1	.	TRBJ2-2	TGTGCCACCAGTGACGGGGGGACAGGGAACACCGGGGAGCTGTTTTTT	CATSDGGTGNTGELFF
.	TRBV6-1	.	TRBJ2-5	TGTGCCAGCACTCAGTTCGGGACCCCGGGGAGGGAGACCCAGTACTTC	CASTQFGTPGRETQYF
.	TRBV9	TRBD2	TRBJ2-5	TGTGCCAGCAGCGTAGGGCCTAGCGGGGCTGAGATCCAGTACTTC	CASSVGPSGAEIQYF
.	TRBV5-6	.	TRBJ2-3	TGTGCCAGCAGCTTGGGGGCCCGCACAGATACGCAGTATTTT	CASSLGARTDTQYF
.	TRBV6-1	.	TRBJ2-1	TGTGCCAGCAGTGAAGCGTGGCGTAGCTCCTACAATGAGCAGTTCTTC	CASSEAWRSSYNEQFF
.	TRBV29-1	TRBD1	TRBJ1-2	TGCAGCGTGGACAGGGGGTACTATGGCTACACCTTC	CSVDRGYYGYTF
.	TRBV9	TRBD2	TRBJ2-1	TGTGCCAGCAGCGTGGGAGGGAGGGCCTACGATGAGCAGTTCTTC	CASSVGGRAYDEQFF
many	TRBV12-3/TRBV12-4	TRBD2	TRBJ2-5	TGTGCCAGCAGCCTAGGCGGGGGGTCGAGGGAGACCCAGTACTTC	CASSLGGGSRETQYF
.	TRBV20-1	TRBD2	TRBJ2-1	TGCAGTGTGAGAGCGGGAGTTGTCAATGAGCAGTTCTTC	CSVRAGVVNEQFF
.	TRBV10-3	.	TRBJ2-5	TGTGCCATCAGCGACAGCGCAAAAGTGACCCAGTACTTC	CAISDSAKVTQYF
few	TRBV20-1	.	TRBJ1-2	TGCAGTGCTAGAAAGACAGTGTCTAACCCTTTTGGCTACACCTTC	CSARKTVSNPFGYTF
few	TRBV29-1	.	TRBJ2-1	TGCAGCGTTGGTACCCCCTACTGGAATGAGCAGTTCTTC	CSVGTPYWNEQFF
few	TRBV28	.	TRBJ1-6	TGTGCCAGCAGTTCACAAACAGAGTACGTCCACTTT	CASSSQTEYVHF
many	TRBV29-1	.	TRBJ1-4	TGCAGCGCTTTACTCGGGGCGGGCGATGAAAAACTGTTTTTT	CSALLGAGDEKLFF
few	TRBV6-5	TRBD1	TRBJ1-2	TGTGCCAGCAGAACGGTGGACAGGGTCTATGGCTACACCTTC	CASRTVDRVYGYTF
.	TRBV7-2	.	TRBJ1-4	TGTGCCAGCAGCTTAGGGAACTCCGTGACTAATGAAAAACTGTTTTTT	CASSLGNSVTNEKLFF
.	TRBV28	TRBD1	TRBJ2-4	TGTGCCAGCAGTTCCAGGGGGCTGAACATTCAGTACTTC	CASSSRGLNIQYF
.	TRBV25-1	.	TRBJ1-2	TGTGCCAGCAGTGAAAGGCAGTCTCACTACGACTACACCTTC	CASSERQSHYDYTF
few	TRBV12-3/TRBV12-4	.	TRBJ1-2	TGTGCCAGCACATCCCGGGCCCGATATGGTGGCTACACCTTC	CASTSRARYGGYTF
.	TRBV27	TRBD2	TRBJ2-4	TGTGCCAGCAGTTTAGGGCTAGCGGGGCTCGGAGAGCAGTACTTC	CASSLGLAGLGEQYF
.	TRBV12-3/TRBV12-4	TRBD1	TRBJ2-7	TGTGCCAGCAGTTTAATGGGGACAGGGGCTGGGGAGCAGTACTTC	CASSLMGTGAGEQYF
.	TRBV20-1	.	TRBJ1-2	TGCAGTGCTAGAGATCTGGATATTGGCTACACCTTC	CSARDLDIGYTF
.	TRBV29-1	.	TRBJ1-1	TGCAGCGTTGATTGGGGTAAAAACACTGAAGCTTTCTTT	CSVDWGKNTEAFF
few	TRBV20-1	.	TRBJ1-5	TGCAGTGCTAGAGATCGGTGGAGGGGTTTGTCTAGTCAGCCCCAGCATTTT	CSARDRWRGLSSQPQHF
once	TRBV9	.	TRBJ1-6	TGTGCCAGCAGCCCCCGACCGGATCGAAATTCACCCCTCCATTTT	CASSPRPDRNSPLHF